The rows below give T cell receptor beta chains drawn from one sample of a study of shared clonotypes between healthy human individuals. Profiled with immunoSEQ multiplex PCR; TCRdb holds only in-frame clones, not every one. The repertoire holds 1.4 million to 1.5 million clones, with about 96% as singletons. Sample: naive CD4+ T cells sorted from blood. The receptors originated from a man under 40 in good health. The conserved cysteine and the conserved F or W are not part of the CDR3 here. Clone size is shown for a subset of rows, as once, few, many or a class of expanded clone.

clone size,J gene,V gene,CDR3 protein
NA,TRBJ2-3,TRBV15,ATSSPRVRGTDTQY
NA,TRBJ2-7,TRBV5-1,ASMASGAYEQY
NA,TRBJ2-7,TRBV5-1,ASSRDRLTYEQY
NA,TRBJ2-3,TRBV18,ASNTVGTGSNTDTQY
NA,TRBJ2-1,TRBV27,ASSLTGTSGYNEQF
NA,TRBJ2-3,TRBV10-3,AISALVGTDTQY
once,TRBJ2-3,TRBV5-8,ASSPAIAATVDTQY
NA,TRBJ2-2,TRBV14,ASSQDLAGFTGELF
NA,TRBJ2-5,TRBV6-1,ASSAHARGETQY
NA,TRBJ2-1,TRBV6-6,ASSYSIVAGVHEQF
NA,TRBJ2-7,TRBV28,ASNLRPYEQY
NA,TRBJ1-2,TRBV2,ASSYRTGGGYT
NA,TRBJ2-1,TRBV7-3,ASSRQAGVGYNEQF